The T cell receptor beta chain described here comes from a study of T cell responses to AZD1222 COVID-19 vaccine. V lost 5 bases to trimming and J lost 7 bases, with 23 bases between them. Germline V lookup: CDR1 SGHTA, CDR2 FQGTGA. The CDR3 sequence is 16 residues long. Study observations and caveats: When two AZD1222 doses had been given, Spike-specific TCR breadth and depth rose.

The data were produced by immunoSEQ multiplex PCR, yet TCRdb's version contains in-frame clones alone and is incomplete. The profile shows approximately 82,000 clones, over 90% of them singletons. The table lists this clone with a count of one. Its antigen is as yet unknown. The sequence derives from an adult in good health. Sequenced here: peripheral blood, sampled on day 0 of AZD1222 vaccination. The chain has TRBV7-3 and TRBJ1-2; D is perhaps TRBD1 (5 bases). The CDR3 DNA follows: TGTGCCAGCAGCCCATATGCGGGGCAGTCGACCTCTGGCTACACCTTC. Protein: CASSPYAGQSTSGYTF.